Shown below are 23 T cell receptor beta chains from a single sample sequenced in a study of blood T cell repertoires in COVID-19. Generated by immunoSEQ multiplex PCR, the TCRdb table keeps only in-frame clones and is missing some. The data show under 50,000 clones, approximately 89% seen once. Sequencing used peripheral blood. These receptors all stem from a woman aged 40 to 50 with acute or convalescent COVID-19.

J is TRBJ1-3 and V is TRBV6-2 or TRBV6-3, with D hard to call. V lost 5 bases and J lost 9, with 14 bases in between. The CDR3 loop spans 13 amino acids. Germline loops: CDR1 MNHEY, CDR2 SVGEGT. The CDR3 loop is CASSRGLEATIYF. CDR3 bases: TGTGCCAGCAGTCGAGGATTGGAGGCCACCATATATTTT.

The J gene is TRBJ2-7, the V gene TRBV7-8; perhaps TRBD1 as D (6 bases). Trimming pared 4 bases from V and 0 bases from J, leaving 16 bases between. Looked up from germline, CDR1 is SGHVS and CDR2 is FQNEAQ. This CDR3 spans 16 amino acids. This chain's CDR3 is CASSYTGTRDSYEQYF. The DNA for the CDR3 is TGTGCCAGCAGCTATACGGGGACAAGGGACTCCTACGAGCAGTACTTC. The full variable domain, completed using reference TRBV7-8 and TRBJ2-7, is GAGVSQSPRYKVAKRGQDVALRCDPISGHVSLFWYQQALGQGPEFLTYFQNEAQLDKSGLPSDRFFAERPEGSVSTLKIQRTQQEDSAVYLCASSYTGTRDSYEQYFGPGTRLTVT.

The CDR3 coding sequence is TGTGCCAGCAGCCCATTCTTAGACAGGGGGACTGAAGCTTTCTTT. Translated, it gives CASSPFLDRGTEAFF. The chain is built from TRBV3-1 (or the pseudogene TRBV3-2) and TRBJ1-1; 9 positions agree with TRBD1. The CDR3 extends over 15 amino acids. Germline V lookup: CDR1 LGHDT, CDR2 YNNKEL (reference sequence). Germline trimming cut 4 bases from V and 5 bases from J; bases unmatched to any gene: 8.

The V and J genes are TRBV5-4 and TRBJ1-6; unclear D gene. The CDR3 length is 15 residues. V was trimmed by 4 bases and J by 9 bases, leaving 17 bases between them. CDR1 is SGHNT and CDR2 is YYREEE in the germline V gene (reference sequence). CDR3 DNA sequence: TGTGCCAGCAGCCTCGAAGAGATGGTTGGTTCACCCCTCCACTTT. This sequence encodes CASSLEEMVGSPLHF.

Only a few counts were recorded for this clone. Other DNA sequences in the sample encode the same CDR3. V and J are TRBV5-1 and TRBJ2-7; the match to TRBD2 covers 14 bases. The V gene's germline CDR1 is SGHRS and CDR2 YFSETQ. This CDR3 is 17 amino acids long. Unmatched junction bases numbered 7, after V lost 4 bases and J lost 1 base. CDR3 in amino acids: CASSPGLAGGLSYEQYF. In DNA form, the CDR3 reads TGCGCCAGCAGCCCCGGACTAGCGGGGGGCCTTTCCTACGAGCAGTACTTC.

This clone was detected once. V gene TRBV7-2 combines with J gene TRBJ1-5; tentative D call: TRBD1 (6 bases). V gave up 5 bases and J gave up 2 bases, with 16 bases separating them. Germline loops: CDR1 SGHTA, CDR2 FQGNSA. CDR3 length equals 16 residues. In nucleotides, the CDR3 is TGTGCCAGCAGCCCCCTGAGGGGGTTGGGCAATCAGCCCCAGCATTTT. Translation gives CASSPLRGLGNQPQHF. Full variable domain (outside the CDR3, taken from reference TRBV7-2 and TRBJ1-5): GAGVSQSPSNKVTEKGKDVELRCDPISGHTALYWYRQSLGQGLEFLIYFQGNSAPDKSGLPSDRFSAERTGGSVSTLTIQRTQQEDSAVYLCASSPLRGLGNQPQHFGDGTRLSIL.

V gene TRBV10-3 combines with J gene TRBJ1-1, with D possibly matching TRBD1 (5 bases). The V end was cut by 2 bases, the J end by 11 bases, with 15 bases between. Per the germline V gene, CDR1 is ENHRY and CDR2 is SYGVKD. CDR3 length equals 13 residues. This CDR3 is CAISETQQVWAFF. CDR3 nucleotide sequence: TGTGCCATCAGTGAGACACAACAGGTTTGGGCTTTCTTT.

The chain is built from TRBV3-1 (or the pseudogene TRBV3-2) and TRBJ2-7; 10 bases agree with TRBD2. Germline trimming cut 4 bases from V and 3 bases from J; bases unmatched to any gene: 3. Germline lookup yields CDR1 LGHDT and CDR2 YNNKEL (reference sequence). CDR3 length: 14 residues. The CDR3 region is CASSPSGGGYEQYF. The DNA for the CDR3 is TGTGCCAGCAGCCCTAGCGGGGGTGGCTACGAGCAGTACTTC.

This clone was found once. The chain has TRBV9 and TRBJ2-5; the D gene is possibly TRBD1 (6 bases). The V end was cut by 4 bases, the J end by 5 bases, with 15 bases between. This CDR3 contains 14 residues. The germline CDR1 and CDR2 sequences are SGDLS and YYNGEE. CDR3 coding DNA: TGTGCCAGCAGCCCAGGGGAAGGATTGGAGACCCAGTACTTC. It codes for CASSPGEGLETQYF.

The rearrangement links TRBV3-1 (or the pseudogene TRBV3-2) to TRBJ1-3; 11 nucleotides align to TRBD1. After removal of 6 bases from V and 7 bases from J, the junction contained 8 bases not matched to a gene. Germline CDR1 LGHDT, CDR2 YNNKEL (reference sequence). CDR3 length: 15 residues. CDR3 loop: CASSRIGTGGNTIYF. In nucleotides, the CDR3 is TGTGCCAGCAGTCGGATCGGGACAGGGGGGAACACCATATATTTT.

This chain joins TRBV6-2 or TRBV6-3 and TRBJ1-5, with D perhaps TRBD1 (5 bases). In germline, CDR1 is MNHEY, CDR2 SVGEGT. Trimming took 5 bases from V and 2 from J, leaving 13 bases between them. The CDR3 totals 15 residues. CDR3 DNA sequence: TGTGCCAGCAGTCCGCGAGGGGAGGGCAATCAGCCCCAGCATTTT. It encodes CASSPRGEGNQPQHF.

The genes are TRBV7-9 and TRBJ1-6; the D is unclear. CDR3 length: 12 residues. CDR1 SEHNR and CDR2 FQNEAQ come from the germline V gene (reference sequence). V lost 5 bases and J lost 11, with 10 bases in between. CDR3 nucleotides: TGTGCCAGCAGCCTAGGCGGGGCACCCCTCCACTTT. Protein: CASSLGGAPLHF.

This chain links TRBV27 with TRBJ1-5; D uncertain. The CDR3 runs 14 residues. Trimming shortened V by 6 bases and J by 1 base, and 10 bases separated the two germline ends. The V gene's germline CDR1 is MNHEY and CDR2 SMNVEV (reference sequence). The CDR3 DNA is TGTGCCAGCAGACAAATGGGCAGCAATCAGCCCCAGCATTTT. It specifies CASRQMGSNQPQHF.

The chain is built from TRBV15 and TRBJ1-4; the D is unclear. This CDR3 is 16 amino acids long. Germline assignment: CDR1 LNHNV and CDR2 YYDKDF (reference sequence). Trimming stripped 1 base from V and 0 bases from J, with 9 bases between. The CDR3 nucleotides read TGTGCCACCAGCAGAGCTTTGTATGCAACTAATGAAAAACTGTTTTTT. Protein product: CATSRALYATNEKLFF.

V is TRBV19 and J is TRBJ1-2; no reliable D call. Trimming removed 6 bases from V and 4 bases from J, with 15 bases in between. This CDR3 is built from 14 residues. Germline lookup yields CDR1 LNHDA and CDR2 SQIVND (reference sequence). CDR3 DNA sequence: TGTGCCAGTAGCGACCCATCGGGAAGCTATGGCTACACCTTC. Translation gives CASSDPSGSYGYTF. Using reference TRBV19 and TRBJ1-2 for the parts outside the CDR3, the full variable domain is DGGITQSPKYLFRKEGQNVTLSCEQNLNHDAMYWYRQDPGQGLRLIYYSQIVNDFQKGDIAEGYSVSREKKESFPLTVTSAQKNPTAFYLCASSDPSGSYGYTFGSGTRLTVV.

The genes are TRBV25-1 and TRBJ1-6, with unresolved D. This CDR3 is 13 amino acids long. The germline V and J ends were trimmed by 8 bases and 7 bases, with 12 bases remaining between them. Germline values: CDR1 MGHDK, CDR2 SYGVNS. For the CDR3, the DNA is TGTGCCAGCGTTAATCTCAGAAATTCACCCCTCCACTTT. It translates to CASVNLRNSPLHF.

V usage is TRBV28 and J usage is TRBJ2-2; D is undetermined. The CDR3 contains 12 residues. The V gene lost 5 bases and the J gene lost 2 bases, with 3 bases spanning the gap. CDR1 MDHEN and CDR2 SYDVKM come from the germline V gene. The CDR3 loop is CASSVNTGELFF. The CDR3 DNA reads TGTGCCAGCAGTGTAAACACCGGGGAGCTGTTTTTT.

V usage is TRBV6-5 and J usage is TRBJ1-2, with D possibly matching TRBD1 (5 bases). This CDR3 comprises 15 residues. The V gene lost 7 bases and the J gene lost 4 bases, with 19 bases spanning the gap. The germline V gene has CDR1 MNHEY and CDR2 SVGAGI. The CDR3 reads CASKFRDERGYGYTF. The CDR3 nucleotides read TGTGCCAGCAAATTCAGGGACGAGCGGGGCTATGGCTACACCTTC.

The rearrangement uses TRBV3-1 (or the pseudogene TRBV3-2) and TRBJ2-3; 12 positions match TRBD2. Trimming removed 4 bases from V and 2 bases from J; junction bases left unmatched: 1. Germline values: CDR1 LGHDT, CDR2 YNNKEL (reference sequence). The CDR3 extends over 15 amino acids. CDR3 amino acids: CASSRTSGITDTQYF. DNA of the CDR3: TGTGCCAGCAGCCGGACTAGCGGGATCACAGATACGCAGTATTTT.

The table lists this clone with a few counts. The rearrangement links TRBV18 to TRBJ2-7, with 9 bases that match TRBD1. The CDR3 covers 16 residues. Germline lookup yields CDR1 KGHSH and CDR2 LQKENI. The J segment lost 1 base and the V segment lost 1 base, leaving 5 bases of the junction unmatched. For the CDR3, the DNA is TGTGCCAGCTCACCACGGACCGGGACAGGGTCCTACGAGCAGTACTTC. Its protein is CASSPRTGTGSYEQYF.

This clone was recorded only once. CDR3 DNA sequence: TGTGCCAGCAGTCTAGAACAGGGCCCGGGGACTGAAGCTTTCTTT. Encoded protein: CASSLEQGPGTEAFF. The chain is built from TRBV7-9 and TRBJ1-1, with D perhaps matching TRBD1 (6 bases). Germline CDR1 reads SEHNR; CDR2 reads FQNEAQ (reference sequence). Between the trimmed V and J ends, which lost 6 bases and 5 bases, there was a span of 19 bases. This CDR3 region has 15 residues.

This clone came up a few times. This sample includes further DNA sequences coding for the same CDR3. The DNA of the CDR3 is TGTGCCAGCAGCCGGGGACAGCAAGAGACCCAGTACTTC. Protein product: CASSRGQQETQYF. This rearrangement joins TRBV14 to TRBJ2-5, with TRBD1 matching over 7 bases. V was pared by 4 bases and J by 2 bases, with 1 base of the junction left unmatched. This CDR3 region has 13 residues. The germline V gene encodes CDR1 SGHDN and CDR2 FVKESK. Complete variable domain (other parts from reference TRBV14 and TRBJ2-5): EAGVTQFPSHSVIEKGQTVTLRCDPISGHDNLYWYRRVMGKEIKFLLHFVKESKQDESGMPNNRFLAERTGGTYSTLKVQPAELEDSGVYFCASSRGQQETQYFGPGTRLLVL.

The gene calls are TRBV28 and TRBJ2-1, with TRBD2 matching 11 bases. The CDR3 runs to 20 residues. Germline V CDR1 and CDR2: MDHEN, SYDVKM. V was pared by 2 bases and J by 9 bases, with 21 bases of the junction left unmatched. This CDR3 reads CASSLKATVGTSGRRGEQFF. CDR3 sequence (DNA): TGTGCCAGCAGTTTAAAGGCCACAGTAGGAACTAGCGGGAGACGCGGTGAGCAGTTCTTC.